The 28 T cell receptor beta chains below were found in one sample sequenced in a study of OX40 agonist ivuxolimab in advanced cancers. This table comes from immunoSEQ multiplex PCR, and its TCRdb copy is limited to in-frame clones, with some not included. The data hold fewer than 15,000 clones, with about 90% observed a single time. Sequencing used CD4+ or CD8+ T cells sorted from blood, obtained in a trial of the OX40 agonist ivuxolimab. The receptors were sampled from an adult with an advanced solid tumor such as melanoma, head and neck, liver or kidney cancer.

CDR3 DNA sequence: TGTGCCACCAGCATACGGCTGAAACCGGGACCGTATGAAAAACTGTTTTTT. It yields the protein CATSIRLKPGPYEKLFF. This chain links TRBV15 with TRBJ1-4, with D possibly matching TRBD1 (5 bases). Trimming left V 4 bases short and J 6 bases short, with 21 bases between. The germline gives CDR1 LNHNV, CDR2 YYDKDF (reference sequence). The CDR3 runs 17 residues.

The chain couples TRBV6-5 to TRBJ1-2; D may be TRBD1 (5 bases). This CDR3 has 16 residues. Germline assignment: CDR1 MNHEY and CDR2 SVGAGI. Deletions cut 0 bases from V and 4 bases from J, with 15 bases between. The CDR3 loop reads CASSYSYTGIIYGYTF. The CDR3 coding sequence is TGTGCCAGCAGTTACTCTTATACAGGAATAATCTATGGCTACACCTTC.

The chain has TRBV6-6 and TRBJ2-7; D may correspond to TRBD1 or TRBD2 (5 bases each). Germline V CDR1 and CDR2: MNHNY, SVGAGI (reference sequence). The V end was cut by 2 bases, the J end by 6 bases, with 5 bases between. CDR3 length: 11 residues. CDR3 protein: CASSYGGEQYF. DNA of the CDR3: TGTGCCAGCAGTTACGGGGGCGAGCAGTACTTC.

In nucleotides, the CDR3 is TGTGCCAGCAGATCGACCCCGACTAGCGGGGGCAATGAGCAGTTCTTC. Its protein product is CASRSTPTSGGNEQFF. The chain couples TRBV7-2 to TRBJ2-1, with TRBD2 identical over 12 bases. The CDR3 has 16 residues. Germline CDR1 is SGHTA and CDR2 is FQGNSA. Trimming took 6 bases from V and 6 from J; bases not matched to a gene: 9.

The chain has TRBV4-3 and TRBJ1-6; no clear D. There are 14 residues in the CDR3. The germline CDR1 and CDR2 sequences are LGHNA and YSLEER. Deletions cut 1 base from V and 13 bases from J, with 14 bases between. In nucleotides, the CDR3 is TGCGCCAGCAGCCAAGTTGTAATGGGTCCCCCCCTCCACTTT. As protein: CASSQVVMGPPLHF.

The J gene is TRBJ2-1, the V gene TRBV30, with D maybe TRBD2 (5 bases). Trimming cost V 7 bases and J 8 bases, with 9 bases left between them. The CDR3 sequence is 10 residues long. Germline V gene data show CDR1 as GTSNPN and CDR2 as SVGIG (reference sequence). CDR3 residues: CAFGRDEQFF. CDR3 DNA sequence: TGTGCCTTTGGGAGAGATGAGCAGTTCTTC.

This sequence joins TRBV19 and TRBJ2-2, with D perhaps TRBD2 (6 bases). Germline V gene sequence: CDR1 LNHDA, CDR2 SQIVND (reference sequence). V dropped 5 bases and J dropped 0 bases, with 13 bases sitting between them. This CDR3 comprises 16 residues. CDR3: CASSDFGLSNTGELFF. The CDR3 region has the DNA TGTGCCAGTAGTGACTTCGGACTATCGAACACCGGGGAGCTGTTTTTT. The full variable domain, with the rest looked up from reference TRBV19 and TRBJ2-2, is DGGITQSPKYLFRKEGQNVTLSCEQNLNHDAMYWYRQDPGQGLRLIYYSQIVNDFQKGDIAEGYSVSREKKESFPLTVTSAQKNPTAFYLCASSDFGLSNTGELFFGEGSRLTVL.

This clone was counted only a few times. CDR3 protein: CASSPGTAADTQYF. For the CDR3, the DNA is TGTGCCAGCAGCCCTGGGACTGCCGCGGATACGCAGTATTTT. The chain uses TRBV6-5 and TRBJ2-3; D is possibly TRBD2 (6 bases). CDR1 is MNHEY, CDR2 SVGAGI, per germline. The CDR3 sequence is 14 residues long. Trimming pared 6 bases from V and 6 bases from J, leaving 16 bases between.

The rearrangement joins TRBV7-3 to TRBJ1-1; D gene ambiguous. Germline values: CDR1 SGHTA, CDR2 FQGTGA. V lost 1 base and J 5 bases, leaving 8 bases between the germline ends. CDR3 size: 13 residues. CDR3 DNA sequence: TGTGCCAGCAGCTTAAGCGTTACAACTGAAGCTTTCTTT. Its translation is CASSLSVTTEAFF. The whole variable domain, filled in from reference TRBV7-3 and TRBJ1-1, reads GAGVSQTPSNKVTEKGKYVELRCDPISGHTALYWYRQSLGQGPEFLIYFQGTGAADDSGLPNDRFFAVRPEGSVSTLKIQRTERGDSAVYLCASSLSVTTEAFFGQGTRLTVV.

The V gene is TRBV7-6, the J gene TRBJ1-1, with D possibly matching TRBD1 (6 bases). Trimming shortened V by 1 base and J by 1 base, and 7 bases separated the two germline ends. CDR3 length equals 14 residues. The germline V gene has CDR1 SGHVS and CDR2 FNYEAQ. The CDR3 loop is CASSLGGPNTEAFF. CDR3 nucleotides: TGTGCCAGCAGCTTAGGGGGGCCGAACACTGAAGCTTTCTTT.

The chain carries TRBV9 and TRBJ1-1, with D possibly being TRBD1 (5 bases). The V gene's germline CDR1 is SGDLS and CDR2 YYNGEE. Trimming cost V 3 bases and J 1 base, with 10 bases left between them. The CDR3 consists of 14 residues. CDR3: CASSAVGGNTEAFF. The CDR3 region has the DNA TGTGCCAGCAGCGCCGTGGGGGGGAACACTGAAGCTTTCTTT.

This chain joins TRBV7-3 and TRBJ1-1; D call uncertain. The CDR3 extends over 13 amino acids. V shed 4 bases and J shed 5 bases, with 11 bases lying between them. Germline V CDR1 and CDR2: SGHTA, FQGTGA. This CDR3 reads CASSSPLGTEAFF. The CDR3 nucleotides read TGTGCCAGCAGCTCCCCCTTAGGGACTGAAGCTTTCTTT.

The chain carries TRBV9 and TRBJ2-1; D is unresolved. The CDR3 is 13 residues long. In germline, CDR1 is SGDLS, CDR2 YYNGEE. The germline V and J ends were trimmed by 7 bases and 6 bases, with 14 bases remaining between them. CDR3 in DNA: TGTGCCAGCGGGCCAGAGAACGTCAATGAGCAGTTCTTC. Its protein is CASGPENVNEQFF.

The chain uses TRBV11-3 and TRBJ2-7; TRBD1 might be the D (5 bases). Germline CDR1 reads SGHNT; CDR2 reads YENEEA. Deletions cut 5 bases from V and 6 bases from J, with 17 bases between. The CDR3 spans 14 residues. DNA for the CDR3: TGTGCCAGCAGCCCTCTCCCGCAGGGCGCCGAGCAGTACTTC. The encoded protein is CASSPLPQGAEQYF.

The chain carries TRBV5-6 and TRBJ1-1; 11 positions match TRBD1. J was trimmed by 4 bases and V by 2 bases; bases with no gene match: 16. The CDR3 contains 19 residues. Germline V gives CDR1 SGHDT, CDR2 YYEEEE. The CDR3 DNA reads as TGTGCCAGCAGCTTTACCCCTGGGACAGGGGGATTCCTGACCACTGAAGCTTTCTTT. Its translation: CASSFTPGTGGFLTTEAFF.

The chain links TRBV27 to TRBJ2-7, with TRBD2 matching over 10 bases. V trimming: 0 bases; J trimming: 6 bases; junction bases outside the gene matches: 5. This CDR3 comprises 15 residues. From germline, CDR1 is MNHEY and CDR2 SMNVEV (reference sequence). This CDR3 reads CASSLSTSGMVEQYF. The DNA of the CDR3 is TGTGCCAGCAGTTTATCAACTAGCGGGATGGTCGAGCAGTACTTC.

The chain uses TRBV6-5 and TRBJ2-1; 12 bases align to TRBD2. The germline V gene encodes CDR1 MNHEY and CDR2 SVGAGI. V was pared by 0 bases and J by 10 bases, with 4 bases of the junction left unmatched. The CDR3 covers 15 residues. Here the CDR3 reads CASSYSGLAGGEQFF. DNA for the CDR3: TGTGCCAGCAGTTACTCCGGGCTAGCGGGGGGGGAGCAGTTCTTC.

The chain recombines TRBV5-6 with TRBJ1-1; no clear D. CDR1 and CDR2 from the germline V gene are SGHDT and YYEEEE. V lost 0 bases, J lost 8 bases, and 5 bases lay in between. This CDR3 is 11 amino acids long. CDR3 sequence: CASSLGTEAFF. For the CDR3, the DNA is TGTGCCAGCAGCTTGGGTACAGAAGCTTTCTTT.

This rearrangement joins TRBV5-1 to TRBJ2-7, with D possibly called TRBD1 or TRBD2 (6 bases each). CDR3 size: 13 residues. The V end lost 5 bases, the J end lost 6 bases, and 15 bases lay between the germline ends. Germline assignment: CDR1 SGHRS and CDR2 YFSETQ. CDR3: CASRDPGAGEQYF. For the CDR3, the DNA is TGCGCCAGCAGGGACCCGGGGGCAGGCGAGCAGTACTTC.

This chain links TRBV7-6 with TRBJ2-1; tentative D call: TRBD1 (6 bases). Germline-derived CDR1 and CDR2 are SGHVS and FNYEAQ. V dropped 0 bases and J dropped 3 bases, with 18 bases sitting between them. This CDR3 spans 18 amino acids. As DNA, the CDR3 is TGTGCCAGCAGCTTAGCGGAGACAGGAGCCTGGGGCTACAATGAGCAGTTCTTC. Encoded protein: CASSLAETGAWGYNEQFF.

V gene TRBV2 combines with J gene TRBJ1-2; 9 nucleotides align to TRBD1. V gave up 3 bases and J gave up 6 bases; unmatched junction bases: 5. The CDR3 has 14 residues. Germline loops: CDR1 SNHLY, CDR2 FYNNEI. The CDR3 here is CASSEIQGAHGYTF. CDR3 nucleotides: TGTGCCAGCAGTGAGATACAGGGGGCACATGGCTACACCTTC.

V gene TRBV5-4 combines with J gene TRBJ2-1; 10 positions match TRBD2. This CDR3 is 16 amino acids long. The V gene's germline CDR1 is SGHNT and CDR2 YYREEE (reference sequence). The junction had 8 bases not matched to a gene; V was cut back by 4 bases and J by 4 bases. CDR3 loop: CASSPGALAGYNEQFF. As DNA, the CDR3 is TGTGCCAGCAGCCCAGGGGCACTAGCGGGGTACAATGAGCAGTTCTTC.

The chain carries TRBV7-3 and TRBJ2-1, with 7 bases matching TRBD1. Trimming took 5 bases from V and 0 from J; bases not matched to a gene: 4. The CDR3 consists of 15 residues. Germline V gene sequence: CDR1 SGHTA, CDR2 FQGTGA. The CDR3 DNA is TGTGCCAGCAGCAAGGGGGCCTCCTCCTACAATGAGCAGTTCTTC. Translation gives CASSKGASSYNEQFF.

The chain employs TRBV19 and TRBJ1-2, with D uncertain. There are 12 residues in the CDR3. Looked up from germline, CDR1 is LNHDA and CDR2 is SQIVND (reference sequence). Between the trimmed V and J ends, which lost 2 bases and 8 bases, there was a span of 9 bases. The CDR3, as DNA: TGTGCCAGTAGTATATGGAAGGAGGGCTACACCTTC. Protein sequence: CASSIWKEGYTF.

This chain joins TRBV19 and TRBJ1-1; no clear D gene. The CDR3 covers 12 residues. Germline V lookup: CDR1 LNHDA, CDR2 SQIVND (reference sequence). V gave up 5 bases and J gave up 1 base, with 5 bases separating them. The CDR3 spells CASSLGNTEAFF. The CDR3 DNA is TGTGCCAGTAGTCTCGGGAACACTGAAGCTTTCTTT.

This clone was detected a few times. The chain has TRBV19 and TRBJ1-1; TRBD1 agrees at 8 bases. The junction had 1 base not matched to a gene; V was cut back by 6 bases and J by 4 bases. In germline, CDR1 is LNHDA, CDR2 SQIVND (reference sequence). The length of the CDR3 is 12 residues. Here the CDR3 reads CASRTGGTEAFF. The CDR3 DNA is TGTGCCAGTAGAACAGGGGGCACTGAAGCTTTCTTT.

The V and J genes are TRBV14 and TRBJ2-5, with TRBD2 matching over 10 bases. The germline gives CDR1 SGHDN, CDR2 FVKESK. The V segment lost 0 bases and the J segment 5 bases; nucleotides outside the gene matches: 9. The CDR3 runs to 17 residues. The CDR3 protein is CASSQDLLAGVAETQYF. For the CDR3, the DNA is TGTGCCAGCAGCCAAGATCTTCTAGCGGGAGTGGCGGAGACCCAGTACTTC.

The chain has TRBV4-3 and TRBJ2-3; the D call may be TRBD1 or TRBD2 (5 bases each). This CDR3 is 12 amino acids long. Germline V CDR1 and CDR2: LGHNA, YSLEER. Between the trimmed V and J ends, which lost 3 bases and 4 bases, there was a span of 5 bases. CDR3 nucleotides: TGCGCCAGCAGCCAGGGGGCAGATACGCAGTATTTT. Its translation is CASSQGADTQYF.